This is a list of T cell receptor beta chains from one sample in a study of T cells after yellow fever vaccination. TCRdb passed the 5' RACE reads through MiXCR, listing each CDR3 protein once. The sample has about 220,000 distinct CDR3 sequences; 3% to 4% are singletons. Sequences were derived from CD4+ T cells sorted from PBMCs, sampled 10 days after the yellow fever booster vaccination. These receptors originate from a man aged 18 to 30 who received the YFV17D yellow fever vaccine. Each CDR3 is given without its conserved first and last residue. Part of the rows lack a size; the others show once, few, many or a class for expanded clones.

>TRBV30|many
AWSVLSKPAF
>TRBV27|few
ASMGTGTTEAF
>TRBV10-3|many
AIWELLGNTIY
>TRBV11-2|many
ASSRSFGGFDQPQH
>TRBV2|few
ASSTLQGSWELF
>TRBV5-6|few
ASSLASPGLAAGELF
>TRBV7-9|many
ASSTQGYRNTEAF
>TRBV20-1|-
SAETSELVDEQF
>TRBV14|few
ASSQQGLSPLH
>TRBV28|few
ASKRVNTEAF
>TRBV7-9|few
ALGASLQETQY
>TRBV7-8|many
ASSLERFWQPQH
>TRBV12-3/TRBV12-4|many
ASSLGLAGPQETQY
>TRBV5-4|few
ASSPPGKQETQY
>TRBV7-6|many
ASSPRTEGNTEAF
>TRBV6-5|many
ATRSSYEQY
>TRBV29-1|-
SVGSPNEQF
>TRBV5-1|many
ASSFSDRVTETQY
>TRBV27|many
ASSSRTEETQY
>TRBV5-1|many
ASSLGDSPYQETQY
>TRBV7-3|many
ASSPWRGGGYT
>TRBV4-1|-
ASSHPGGLYGELF
>TRBV9|-
ASSEGRTGELF
>TRBV7-2|many
ASSVQGVGIQY
>TRBV6-5|many
ASTQHRAGELF
>TRBV12-3/TRBV12-4|few
ASSPRGTLADTQY
>TRBV7-2|many
ASSPGVEQY
>TRBV4-1|many
ASSRQGLAGVGNQPQH
>TRBV6-5|-
ASSLQGTATNTGELF
>TRBV24-1|few
ATSDPGTAGDEQF
>TRBV18|-
ASSPLDREGGEQY
>TRBV5-1|many
ASSLLQGNYGYT
>TRBV4-3|many
ASSQAGLGETQY
>TRBV3-1|few
ASSPTSGGGYTGELF
>TRBV18|many
ASSPGEDQPQH
>TRBV11-1|many
ASSLGLGDTQY
>TRBV4-2|few
ASSQRSGVLNTEAF
>TRBV18|few
ASSPSDSRGYT
>TRBV7-9|few
ASSLIAAGMSPLH
>TRBV19|few
ASKDAVHQPQH
>TRBV6-6|many
ASSRQGGQF
>TRBV11-2|many
ASSSQGVTNYGYT
>TRBV11-2|few
ASSPGIQLRRRGTQY
>TRBV5-5|many
ASSLRTGEAF
>TRBV5-1|many
ASSLDGQALNEKLF
>TRBV18|many
ASSPLTVTETQY
>TRBV9|many
ASSVSPGQGTEKLF
>TRBV5-4|-
ASRGTGLAKNIQY
>TRBV29-1|many
SVLDRDTEAF
>TRBV10-3|many
AIRASSTEAF
>TRBV3-1|few
ASSHWARENEQF
>TRBV5-1|many
ASSSGPGATEAF